Shown below are 21 T cell receptor beta chains from a single sample sequenced in a study of blood T cell repertoires in COVID-19. The assay was immunoSEQ multiplex PCR, and TCRdb's table has in-frame clones only and misses some. The table has over 75,000 clones, 75% to 90% seen once. Sequencing was carried out using peripheral blood. All receptors derive from a woman aged 70-85 years with acute or convalescent COVID-19.

The J gene is TRBJ2-7, the V gene TRBV6-2 or TRBV6-3, with TRBD2 as a possible D gene (5 bases). V lost 2 bases, J lost 5 bases, and 13 bases lay in between. Germline V gene data show CDR1 as MNHEY and CDR2 as SVGEGT. The CDR3 runs 14 residues. The chain's CDR3 is CASSYVGVLHEQYF. The CDR3 bases are TGTGCCAGCAGTTACGTGGGAGTTCTCCACGAGCAGTACTTC.

In DNA, the CDR3 is TGTGCCAGCAGCTGGATTGGGGCAGCCCACTACGAGCAGTACTTC. This codes for CASSWIGAAHYEQYF. The J gene is TRBJ2-7, the V gene TRBV7-9; weak D call: TRBD1 (5 bases). Trimming stripped 4 bases from V and 3 bases from J, with 16 bases between. The CDR3 extends over 15 amino acids. From germline, CDR1 is SEHNR and CDR2 FQNEAQ (reference sequence).

The chain joins TRBV4-1 to TRBJ1-6, with 7 positions matching TRBD1. The CDR3 runs to 14 residues. CDR1 and CDR2 (germline): MGHRA, YSYEKL. After removal of 4 bases from V and 9 bases from J, the junction contained 6 bases not matched to a gene. The CDR3 sequence is CASSLTGAFSPLHF. The CDR3 region has the DNA TGCGCCAGCAGCCTTACAGGGGCGTTTTCACCCCTCCACTTT.

This clone was detected a few times. V gene TRBV6-6 combines with J gene TRBJ2-3; D may be TRBD2 (6 bases). V gave up 10 bases and J gave up 1 base, with 15 bases separating them. Per the germline V gene, CDR1 is MNHNY and CDR2 is SVGAGI (reference sequence). The CDR3 has 14 amino acids. The CDR3 DNA reads as TGTGCCACCTTCAATTCGGGGGGCACAGATACGCAGTATTTT. Translation gives CATFNSGGTDTQYF.

The gene calls are TRBV5-1 and TRBJ2-3, with TRBD2 matching 11 bases. The J segment lost 4 bases and the V segment lost 2 bases, leaving 15 bases of the junction unmatched. Per the germline V gene, CDR1 is SGHRS and CDR2 is YFSETQ. The CDR3 length is 19 residues. The CDR3 spells CASSLGLAGGKVSADTQYF. In DNA form, the CDR3 reads TGCGCCAGCAGCTTAGGGCTAGCGGGAGGTAAGGTTTCAGCAGATACGCAGTATTTT.

This clone appeared many times. The rearrangement links TRBV6-6 to TRBJ2-2, with 8 bases fitting TRBD1. The V segment lost 5 bases and the J segment 3 bases; nucleotides outside the gene matches: 2. This CDR3 region has 14 residues. CDR1 MNHNY and CDR2 SVGAGI come from the germline V gene (reference sequence). CDR3 amino acids: CASSQTGDTGELFF. DNA for the CDR3: TGTGCCAGCAGTCAGACAGGGGACACCGGGGAGCTGTTTTTT.

The V gene is TRBV28, the J gene TRBJ2-5; TRBD2 aligns across 11 bases. This CDR3 contains 16 residues. V dropped 6 bases and J dropped 4; count of bases not matched to a gene: 10. CDR1 MDHEN and CDR2 SYDVKM come from the germline V gene. The CDR3 DNA reads TGTGCCAGCAGCCGAAGCCTAGGACTAGCGGGAGAGACCCAGTACTTC. Its translation is CASSRSLGLAGETQYF.

The chain combines TRBV5-6 with TRBJ2-5; D unresolved. Per germline, CDR1 SGHDT and CDR2 YYEEEE. V lost 2 bases, J lost 3 bases, and 8 bases lay in between. This CDR3 comprises 13 residues. This CDR3 is CASSFAVEETQYF. The CDR3, as DNA: TGTGCCAGCAGCTTTGCGGTTGAAGAGACCCAGTACTTC. Using reference TRBV5-6 and TRBJ2-5 for the parts outside the CDR3, the full variable domain is DAGVTQSPTHLIKTRGQQVTLRCSPKSGHDTVSWYQQALGQGPQFIFQYYEEEERQRGNFPDRFSGHQFPNYSSELNVNALLLGDSALYLCASSFAVEETQYFGPGTRLLVL.

The V call is TRBV28, the J call TRBJ2-7, with D possibly matching TRBD2 (6 bases). Germline loops: CDR1 MDHEN, CDR2 SYDVKM. V gave up 10 bases and J gave up 0 bases, with 13 bases separating them. The CDR3 loop spans 13 amino acids. The CDR3 DNA follows: TGTGCCATCCGAAACGGGGGCTCCTACGAGCAGTACTTC. Translated, it gives CAIRNGGSYEQYF. The full variable domain, rest sourced from reference TRBV28 and TRBJ2-7, is DVKVTQSSRYLVKRTGEKVFLECVQDMDHENMFWYRQDPGLGLRLIYFSYDVKMKEKGDIPEGYSVSREKKERFSLILESASTNQTSMYLCAIRNGGSYEQYFGPGTRLTVT.

The chain is built from TRBV20-1 and TRBJ2-1; D call uncertain. There are 11 residues in the CDR3. Germline CDR1 and CDR2: DFQATT and SNEGSKA (reference sequence). Trimming took off 5 bases at V and 4 bases at J, with 6 bases between the two ends. The CDR3: CSAPPYNEQFF. Written as DNA, the CDR3 is TGCAGTGCTCCCCCTTACAATGAGCAGTTCTTC.

The V gene is TRBV5-1, the J gene TRBJ2-2, with 7 bases matching TRBD2. V lost 4 bases, J lost 5 bases, and 11 bases stayed unmatched. This CDR3 comprises 16 residues. In germline, CDR1 is SGHRS, CDR2 YFSETQ. This CDR3 reads CASSPRVLGGTGELFF. CDR3 coding DNA: TGCGCCAGCAGCCCCCGTGTTTTGGGAGGGACCGGGGAGCTGTTTTTT.

V gene TRBV28 combines with J gene TRBJ1-2, with D possibly matching TRBD1 (6 bases). This CDR3 is built from 15 residues. The V and J ends lost 2 bases and 7 bases respectively, with 17 bases between them. From germline, CDR1 is MDHEN and CDR2 SYDVKM. This CDR3 is CASSLPTGLVFGYTF. In DNA, the CDR3 is TGTGCCAGCAGTTTACCCACAGGGTTAGTCTTTGGCTACACCTTC.

The J gene is TRBJ1-5, the V gene TRBV5-6; D is unclear. There are 17 residues in the CDR3. Trimming took 3 bases from V and 3 from J, leaving 19 bases between them. Germline CDR1 reads SGHDT; CDR2 reads YYEEEE. Here the CDR3 reads CASSSRVLSEINQPQHF. In DNA form, the CDR3 reads TGTGCCAGCAGCTCCCGGGTCCTGTCGGAAATCAATCAGCCCCAGCATTTT.

The chain links TRBV19 to TRBJ2-2; 13 bases agree with TRBD2. Germline V gene sequence: CDR1 LNHDA, CDR2 SQIVND (reference sequence). CDR3 size: 15 residues. V trimming: 6 bases; J trimming: 4 bases; junction bases outside the gene matches: 2. In nucleotides, the CDR3 is TGTGCCAGTAGGTGGACTAGCGGGAGCACCGGGGAGCTGTTTTTT. It codes for CASRWTSGSTGELFF.

This clone appeared once. The rearrangement links TRBV4-1 to TRBJ1-4, with D possibly being TRBD1 (5 bases). V shed 4 bases and J shed 0 bases, with 12 bases lying between them. The CDR3 sequence is 16 residues long. Germline-derived CDR1 and CDR2 are MGHRA and YSYEKL. CDR3 loop: CASSLSDSATNEKLFF. The DNA for the CDR3 is TGCGCCAGCAGCCTGTCAGACAGCGCAACTAATGAAAAACTGTTTTTT.

As DNA, the CDR3 is TGTGCCAGCAGCGAGCGCCCAGGGGCCACTGAAGCTTTCTTT. Protein product: CASSERPGATEAFF. V and J are TRBV9 and TRBJ1-1, with D perhaps TRBD1 (6 bases). The CDR3 totals 14 residues. V was pared by 3 bases and J by 4 bases, with 13 bases between. CDR1 and CDR2 from the germline V gene are SGDLS and YYNGEE.

This chain's CDR3 is CASSLSRGSGETQYF. The CDR3 region has the DNA TGCGCCAGCAGCTTGAGCCGGGGATCTGGGGAGACCCAGTACTTC. The gene calls are TRBV5-1 and TRBJ2-5; weak D call: TRBD2 (5 bases). With 1 base removed from V and 5 bases from J, the gap between germline ends came to 15 bases. This CDR3 spans 15 amino acids. Germline CDR1 is SGHRS and CDR2 is YFSETQ.

The CDR3 coding sequence is TGTGCCTGGGACCCAGGGTTCATCCGCGCTAATGAGCAGTTCTTC. This sequence encodes CAWDPGFIRANEQFF. The chain is built from TRBV30 and TRBJ2-1, with D possibly being TRBD1 (5 bases). Germline V CDR1 and CDR2: GTSNPN, SVGIG (reference sequence). V was pared by 5 bases and J by 7 bases, with 21 bases between. The CDR3 runs to 15 residues.

V gene TRBV5-1 combines with J gene TRBJ2-1; 10 bases map to TRBD2. Germline V lookup: CDR1 SGHRS, CDR2 YFSETQ. J lost 3 bases, V lost 1 base, and 4 bases had no gene match. This CDR3 is 16 amino acids long. CDR3 residues: CASSLLPSGSYNEQFF. The CDR3 nucleotides read TGCGCCAGCAGCTTGCTTCCTAGCGGGAGCTACAATGAGCAGTTCTTC.

The gene calls are TRBV5-1 and TRBJ1-2; D remains ambiguous. V lost 4 bases to trimming and J lost 7 bases, with 14 bases between them. The V gene's germline CDR1 is SGHRS and CDR2 YFSETQ. The CDR3 spans 13 residues. For the CDR3, the DNA is TGCGCCAGCAGCCCTACTCTTAGGAGTGGCTACACCTTC. This translates into CASSPTLRSGYTF. Drawing the rest from reference TRBV5-1 and TRBJ1-2, the complete variable domain is KAGVTQTPRYLIKTRGQQVTLSCSPISGHRSVSWYQQTPGQGLQFLFEYFSETQRNKGNFPGRFSGRQFSNSRSEMNVSTLELGDSALYLCASSPTLRSGYTFGSGTRLTVV.

The rearrangement links TRBV6-6 to TRBJ1-4; D perhaps matches TRBD1 (5 bases). V gave up 5 bases and J gave up 8 bases, with 18 bases separating them. This CDR3 is 15 amino acids long. Per the germline V gene, CDR1 is MNHNY and CDR2 is SVGAGI (reference sequence). CDR3 in amino acids: CASSPRRGLVEKLFF. In DNA, the CDR3 is TGTGCCAGCAGTCCCCGCCGGGGGTTGGTGGAAAAACTGTTTTTT.